The 16 T cell receptor beta chains below all came from one sample that was sequenced in a study of shared clonotypes between healthy human individuals. Libraries were prepared by immunoSEQ multiplex PCR; TCRdb keeps only in-frame clonotypes and omits some of them. The sample includes about 2.1 million clones, more than 85% of them seen just once. CD8 cells regarded as naive lacked CD45RO, were positively chosen for CCR7, and omitted terminally differentiated effector memory CD45RA+ cells. Sequencing was performed on naive CD8+ T cells from PBMCs. All receptors derive from a man younger than 35 in good health. Some clones in this sample may be carry-over from other donors' samples.

The V and J genes are TRBV4-3 and TRBJ2-2; D could derive from TRBD1 or TRBD2 (5 bases each). The CDR3 has 15 amino acids. Germline V lookup: CDR1 LGHNA, CDR2 YSLEER. V dropped 0 bases and J dropped 4 bases, with 9 bases sitting between them. The CDR3 spells CASSQDMGVTGELFF. The CDR3 DNA sequence: TGCGCCAGCAGCCAAGATATGGGGGTCACCGGGGAGCTGTTTTTT.

The J gene is TRBJ2-2, the V gene TRBV28; D not certain. Germline CDR1 reads MDHEN; CDR2 reads SYDVKM. This CDR3 spans 16 amino acids. The V and J ends lost 5 bases and 0 bases respectively, with 13 bases between them. In DNA form, the CDR3 reads TGTGCCAGCAGTCCCTCGGACGGAACGAACACCGGGGAGCTGTTTTTT. Encoded protein: CASSPSDGTNTGELFF. Together with reference TRBV28 and TRBJ2-2, the CDR3 gives the full variable domain: DVKVTQSSRYLVKRTGEKVFLECVQDMDHENMFWYRQDPGLGLRLIYFSYDVKMKEKGDIPEGYSVSREKKERFSLILESASTNQTSMYLCASSPSDGTNTGELFFGEGSRLTVL.

The CDR3 loop is CSVGWETYEQYF. CDR3 nucleotide sequence: TGCAGCGTTGGTTGGGAGACCTACGAGCAGTACTTC. The genes are TRBV29-1 and TRBJ2-7; TRBD2 might be the D (5 bases). CDR3 length: 12 amino acids. Deletions cut 4 bases from V and 2 bases from J, with 9 bases between. CDR1 is SQVTM and CDR2 is ANQGSEA in the germline V gene.

V and J are TRBV6-5 and TRBJ1-4, with D possibly TRBD1 on 6 matching bases. V dropped 4 bases and J dropped 8 bases, with 17 bases sitting between them. The CDR3 is made up of 15 amino acids. Germline V gene sequence: CDR1 MNHEY, CDR2 SVGAGI. This CDR3 reads CASSSWTVGYEKLFF. In nucleotides, the CDR3 is TGTGCCAGCAGTTCATGGACAGTTGGATACGAAAAACTGTTTTTT.

The chain joins TRBV28 to TRBJ1-5, with a weak D call TRBD1 (6 bases). CDR1 is MDHEN and CDR2 is SYDVKM in the germline V gene. Trimming shortened V by 3 bases and J by 1 base, and 13 bases separated the two germline ends. The CDR3 contains 16 residues. CDR3 region: CASSFILGGSNQPQHF. The CDR3 DNA follows: TGTGCCAGCAGTTTTATCCTCGGGGGCAGCAATCAGCCCCAGCATTTT.

This chain links TRBV9 with TRBJ2-1; possibly TRBD2 for D (5 bases). Trimming took 3 bases from V and 10 from J, leaving 11 bases between them. The germline V gene encodes CDR1 SGDLS and CDR2 YYNGEE. CDR3 length: 12 amino acids. Here the CDR3 reads CASSEEAHEQFF. For the CDR3, the DNA is TGTGCCAGCAGCGAGGAGGCTCACGAGCAGTTCTTC. Filled out from reference TRBV9 and TRBJ2-1, the complete variable domain reads DSGVTQTPKHLITATGQRVTLRCSPRSGDLSVYWYQQSLDQGLQFLIQYYNGEERAKGNILERFSAQQFPDLHSELNLSSLELGDSALYFCASSEEAHEQFFGPGTRLTVL.

This clone was found once. CDR3 nucleotide sequence: TGTGCCAGCAGTTTAGCGGCCTCCTATAGCAATCAGCCCCAGCATTTT. Its protein is CASSLAASYSNQPQHF. The chain carries TRBV28 and TRBJ1-5; the D is unclear. Germline V lookup: CDR1 MDHEN, CDR2 SYDVKM. Trimming pared 2 bases from V and 0 bases from J, leaving 11 bases between. The CDR3 loop spans 16 amino acids.

This rearrangement joins TRBV7-9 to TRBJ2-1; D gene uncertain. This CDR3 comprises 14 residues. Germline CDR1 reads SEHNR; CDR2 reads FQNEAQ (reference sequence). V lost 2 bases and J 3 bases, leaving 8 bases between the germline ends. Here the CDR3 DNA reads TGTGCCAGCAGCTTATCGTACAGCTACAATGAGCAGTTCTTC. Its protein product is CASSLSYSYNEQFF. The variable domain in full, completed from reference TRBV7-9 and TRBJ2-1, reads DTGVSQNPRHKITKRGQNVTFRCDPISEHNRLYWYRQTLGQGPEFLTYFQNEAQLEKSRLLSDRFSAERPKGSFSTLEIQRTEQGDSAMYLCASSLSYSYNEQFFGPGTRLTVL.

The rearrangement joins TRBV27 to TRBJ2-7; 9 nucleotides line up with TRBD2. Trimming removed 6 bases from V and 2 bases from J; junction bases left unmatched: 14. Germline CDR1 is MNHEY and CDR2 is SMNVEV (reference sequence). The CDR3 length is 17 residues. CDR3: CASRPTPGLAKAYEQYF. As DNA, the CDR3 is TGTGCCAGCAGACCAACCCCGGGACTAGCTAAAGCCTACGAGCAGTACTTC.

The chain couples TRBV5-8 to TRBJ2-7, with 9 bases matching TRBD1. Per germline, CDR1 SGHTS and CDR2 YDEGEE. The J segment lost 1 base and the V segment lost 2 bases, leaving 4 bases of the junction unmatched. This CDR3 has 15 amino acids. Written as DNA, the CDR3 is TGTGCCAGCAGCTTTTCCGGGACAGGGTCCTACGAGCAGTACTTC. Protein sequence: CASSFSGTGSYEQYF.

Remarks on this clone: The junction departs from the called germline gene at one end, perhaps through a read error. The chain couples TRBV7-8 to TRBJ2-1; 13 positions agree with TRBD2. The CDR3 runs to 17 residues. The germline CDR1 and CDR2 sequences are SGHVS and FQNEAQ. CDR3 DNA sequence: TGTGCCAGCAGTTTAGGACTAGCGGGAGCAGCCTACAATGAGCAGTTCTTC. This translates into CASSLGLAGAAYNEQFF. The whole variable domain, remainder taken from reference TRBV7-8 and TRBJ2-1, is GAGVSQSPRYKVAKRGQDVALRCDPISGHVSLFWYQQALGQGPEFLTYFQNEAQLDKSGLPSDRFFAERPEGSVSTLKIQRTQQEDSAVYLCASSLGLAGAAYNEQFFGPGTRLTVL.

The chain has TRBV10-2 and TRBJ2-7; 8 positions match TRBD1. The CDR3 has 13 residues. CDR1 is WSHSY and CDR2 is SAAADI in the germline V gene. With V trimmed by 7 bases and J by 4 bases, 6 bases remained unmatched. The CDR3 sequence is CASNDRGSYEQYF. CDR3 nucleotide sequence: TGCGCCAGCAACGACAGGGGTTCGTACGAGCAGTACTTC.

The chain uses TRBV30 and TRBJ2-7; 8 nucleotides match TRBD1. The CDR3 has 14 residues. The J segment lost 4 bases and the V segment lost 3 bases, leaving 8 bases of the junction unmatched. The germline V gene has CDR1 GTSNPN and CDR2 SVGIG (reference sequence). The CDR3 loop is CAWSMGTGLYEQYF. In DNA form, the CDR3 reads TGTGCCTGGAGCATGGGGACAGGTCTTTACGAGCAGTACTTC.

The gene calls are TRBV2 and TRBJ2-2; D is unresolved. V was shortened by 4 bases and J by 6 bases, with 12 bases between the two germline ends. The germline CDR1 and CDR2 sequences are SNHLY and FYNNEI. The CDR3 covers 14 residues. The CDR3 nucleotides read TGTGCCAGCAGTGGAGACCCTACGGCCGGGGAGCTGTTTTTT. Protein: CASSGDPTAGELFF.

The rearrangement links TRBV7-9 to TRBJ1-1; D possibly corresponds to TRBD1 (6 bases). Germline lookup yields CDR1 SEHNR and CDR2 FQNEAQ (reference sequence). The CDR3 is 13 amino acids. V lost 4 bases and J lost 1, with 7 bases in between. The CDR3 loop reads CASSWDTNTEAFF. The CDR3 DNA reads TGTGCCAGCAGCTGGGACACGAACACTGAAGCTTTCTTT.

The CDR3 DNA reads as TGTGCCAGCAGCGTAGCGAAAGGGGCTCGGGAGACCCAGTACTTC. Translated: CASSVAKGARETQYF. The chain joins TRBV9 to TRBJ2-5; perhaps TRBD1 as D (5 bases). Germline V gene sequence: CDR1 SGDLS, CDR2 YYNGEE. The CDR3 consists of 15 residues. Trimming cost V 0 bases and J 5 bases, with 14 bases left between them.